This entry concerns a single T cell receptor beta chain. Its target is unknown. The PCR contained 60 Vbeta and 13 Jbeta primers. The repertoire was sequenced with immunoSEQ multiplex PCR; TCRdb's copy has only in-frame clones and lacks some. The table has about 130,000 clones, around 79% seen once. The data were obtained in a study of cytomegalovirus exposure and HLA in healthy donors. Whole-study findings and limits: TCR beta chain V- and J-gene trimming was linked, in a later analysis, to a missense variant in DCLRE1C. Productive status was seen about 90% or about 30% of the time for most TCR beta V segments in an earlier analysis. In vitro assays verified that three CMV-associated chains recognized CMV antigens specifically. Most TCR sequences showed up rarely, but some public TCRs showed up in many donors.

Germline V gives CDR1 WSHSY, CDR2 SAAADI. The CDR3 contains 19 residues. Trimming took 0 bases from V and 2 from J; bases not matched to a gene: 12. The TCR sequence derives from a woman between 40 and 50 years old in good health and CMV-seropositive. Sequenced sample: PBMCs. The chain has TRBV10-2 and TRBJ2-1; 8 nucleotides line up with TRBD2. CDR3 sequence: CASSESMGAAGEAYNEQFF. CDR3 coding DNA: TGCGCCAGCAGTGAGTCGATGGGAGCAGCGGGAGAAGCCTACAATGAGCAGTTCTTC.